This TCR beta chain came from a study of blood T cell repertoires in COVID-19. As originally analysed: Reference gene primer amplification yielded estimated nucleated cell counts. Profiled with immunoSEQ multiplex PCR; TCRdb holds only in-frame clones, not every one. For V, J and clone size, that table is used; D and trimming come from the DNA. Counted here are some 150,000 clones, about four fifths occurring once; the ten biggest clones make up approximately 8.4%. The length of the CDR3 is 13 residues. Trimming took off 8 bases at V and 0 bases at J, with 11 bases between the two ends. The J gene is TRBJ2-7, the V gene TRBV12-3 or TRBV12-4, with D hard to call. The sample comprised PBMCs or T cells enriched from blood (not recorded which). The sequence was obtained from a man aged 50 to 60 who had recovered from COVID-19. The CDR3 loop is CASSPASSYEQYF. CDR3 DNA: TGTGCCAGCTCGCCAGCTAGCTCCTACGAGCAGTACTTC.